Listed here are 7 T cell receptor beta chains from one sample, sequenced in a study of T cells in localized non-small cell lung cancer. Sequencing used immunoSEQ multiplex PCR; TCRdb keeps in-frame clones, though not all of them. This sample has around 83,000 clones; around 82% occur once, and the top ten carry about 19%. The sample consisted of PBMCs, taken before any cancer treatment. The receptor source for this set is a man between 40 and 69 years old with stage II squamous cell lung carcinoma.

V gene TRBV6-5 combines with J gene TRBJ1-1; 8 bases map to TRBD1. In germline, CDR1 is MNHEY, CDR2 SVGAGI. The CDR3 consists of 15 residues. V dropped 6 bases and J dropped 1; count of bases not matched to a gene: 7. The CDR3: CASRPTGTGNTEAFF. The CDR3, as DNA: TGTGCCAGCAGACCCACCGGGACAGGGAACACTGAAGCTTTCTTT.

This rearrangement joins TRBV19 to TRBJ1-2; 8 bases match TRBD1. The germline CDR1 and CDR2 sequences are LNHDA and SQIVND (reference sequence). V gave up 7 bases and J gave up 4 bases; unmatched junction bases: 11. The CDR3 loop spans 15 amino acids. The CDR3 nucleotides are TGTGCCAGTACCATAGGGCAGGGGGCTGGCTATGGCTACACCTTC. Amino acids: CASTIGQGAGYGYTF. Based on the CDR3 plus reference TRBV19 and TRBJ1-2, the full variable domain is DGGITQSPKYLFRKEGQNVTLSCEQNLNHDAMYWYRQDPGQGLRLIYYSQIVNDFQKGDIAEGYSVSREKKESFPLTVTSAQKNPTAFYLCASTIGQGAGYGYTFGSGTRLTVV.

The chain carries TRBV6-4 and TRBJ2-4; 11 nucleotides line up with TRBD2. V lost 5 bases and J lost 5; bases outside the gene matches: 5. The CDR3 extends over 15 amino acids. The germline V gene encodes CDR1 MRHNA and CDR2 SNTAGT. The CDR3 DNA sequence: TGTGCCAGCAGTTTGACTAGCGGGACAGAAAACATTCAGTACTTC. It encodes CASSLTSGTENIQYF.

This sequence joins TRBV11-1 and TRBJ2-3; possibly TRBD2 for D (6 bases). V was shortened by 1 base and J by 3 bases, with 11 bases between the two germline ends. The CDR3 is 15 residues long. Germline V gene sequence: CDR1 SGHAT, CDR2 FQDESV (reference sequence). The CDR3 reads CASSLETGATDTQYF. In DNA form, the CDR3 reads TGTGCCAGCAGCTTAGAGACGGGAGCGACAGATACGCAGTATTTT.

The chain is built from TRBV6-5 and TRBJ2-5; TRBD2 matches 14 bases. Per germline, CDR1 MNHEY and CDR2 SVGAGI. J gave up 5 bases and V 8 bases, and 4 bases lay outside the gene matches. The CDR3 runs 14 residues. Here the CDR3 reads CASGTSGSGETQYF. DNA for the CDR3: TGTGCCAGCGGGACTAGCGGGAGCGGGGAGACCCAGTACTTC.

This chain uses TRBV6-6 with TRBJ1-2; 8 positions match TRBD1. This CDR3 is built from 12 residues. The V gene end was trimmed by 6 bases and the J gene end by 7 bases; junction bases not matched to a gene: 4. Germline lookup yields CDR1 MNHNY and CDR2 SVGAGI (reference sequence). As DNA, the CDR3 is TGTGCCAGCAGCTTGGACAGGGCTGGCTACACCTTC. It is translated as CASSLDRAGYTF.

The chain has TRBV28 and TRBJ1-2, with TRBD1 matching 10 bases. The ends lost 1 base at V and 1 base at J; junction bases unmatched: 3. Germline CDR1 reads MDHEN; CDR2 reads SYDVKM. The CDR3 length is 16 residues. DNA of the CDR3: TGTGCCAGCAGTTTATTGGGACAGGGGTATAACTATGGCTACACCTTC. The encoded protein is CASSLLGQGYNYGYTF.